These T cell receptor beta chains were read from a single sample in a study of blood T cells in healthy people across ages. TCRdb called the 5' RACE reads again in MiXCR, with one record for every CDR3 protein. The data show some 1,500,000 distinct CDR3 sequences, with approximately 39% seen just once and approximately 4.1% held by the top ten. The sequenced sample consisted of blood. The receptor source for this set is a young woman in good health. Each CDR3 is given with its conserved first and last residue. D genes are given only for firm matches. Clone sizes are given selectively: once, few, many, or a class where the clone is expanded.

DNA: TGTGCCAGCAGTTTAAACAGGGGCAATGGCTACACCTTC
CDR3: CASSLNRGNGYTF
size: few
V: TRBV27
D: TRBD1
J: TRBJ1-2

DNA: TGTGCCAGCAGTGAAGCGCCACAGAACAATGAGCAGTTCTTC
CDR3: CASSEAPQNNEQFF
size: few
V: TRBV2
D: NA
J: TRBJ2-1

DNA: TGCAGTGCTAGCCCCGGACAGGGCCGGTATGGCTACACCTTC
CDR3: CSASPGQGRYGYTF
size: few
V: TRBV20-1
D: TRBD1
J: TRBJ1-2

DNA: TGTGCCAGCAGGCGAAGGGTCACCTCCAATCAGCCCCAGCATTTT
CDR3: CASRRRVTSNQPQHF
size: NA
V: TRBV27
D: NA
J: TRBJ1-5

DNA: TGTGCCAGCAGTTACCTCCGGGGAGACGGTCATTCCCCCCTCCACTTT
CDR3: CASSYLRGDGHSPLHF
size: few
V: TRBV6-5
D: NA
J: TRBJ1-6

DNA: TGTGCCAGCACCCGGACTAGCGGGGCCTACAATGAGCAGTACTTC
CDR3: CASTRTSGAYNEQYF
size: NA
V: TRBV7-2
D: TRBD2
J: TRBJ2-7

DNA: TGTGCCAGCAGCTCCCGGGCTGAGGAGCAGTACTTC
CDR3: CASSSRAEEQYF
size: few
V: TRBV7-9
D: NA
J: TRBJ2-7

DNA: TGTGCCAGCACTAGGGGTAGGAATTCTGTCAATGAGCAGTTCTTC
CDR3: CASTRGRNSVNEQFF
size: NA
V: TRBV7-9
D: NA
J: TRBJ2-1

DNA: TGTGCCAGCTCACCGTCCCAGGGAACGGTTGGCTACACCTTC
CDR3: CASSPSQGTVGYTF
size: few
V: TRBV18
D: NA
J: TRBJ1-2

DNA: TGTGCCATCAGTGAGACTAGCGGGGTTTCCTACGAGCAGTACTTC
CDR3: CAISETSGVSYEQYF
size: many
V: TRBV10-3
D: TRBD2
J: TRBJ2-7

DNA: TGTGCCAGCAGTTTTTTTTCAGGGCCCTCTGGGGCCAACGTCCTGACTTTC
CDR3: CASSFFSGPSGANVLTF
size: NA
V: TRBV27
D: NA
J: TRBJ2-6

DNA: TGCAGTGCTAGAGGTTTCAGCGGGAGGGTTGGGCATTCCGATGAGCAGTTCTTC
CDR3: CSARGFSGRVGHSDEQFF
size: NA
V: TRBV20-1
D: TRBD2
J: TRBJ2-1

DNA: TGTGCCAGCAGCTTGGGCGGGTTGGGCTATGGCTACACCTTC
CDR3: CASSLGGLGYGYTF
size: many
V: TRBV7-8
D: NA
J: TRBJ1-2

DNA: TGCGCCAGCAGCTTAGGGGGTCGTACTAGTAGGTACCAAGAGACCCAGTACTTC
CDR3: CASSLGGRTSRYQETQYF
size: NA
V: TRBV5-1
D: NA
J: TRBJ2-5

DNA: TGTGCCAGCAGCCGTGGGACAGGGGGAACCCGCAATCAGCCCCAGCATTTT
CDR3: CASSRGTGGTRNQPQHF
size: NA
V: TRBV7-8
D: TRBD1
J: TRBJ1-5

DNA: TGTGCCACCTCCAGACGCTCCAGTGAAAAACTGTTTTTT
CDR3: CATSRRSSEKLFF
size: NA
V: TRBV12-3/TRBV12-4
D: NA
J: TRBJ1-4

DNA: TGCAGTGCTAGAAGGGACGCTCTGGACACTGAAGCTTTCTTT
CDR3: CSARRDALDTEAFF
size: NA
V: TRBV20-1
D: NA
J: TRBJ1-1

DNA: TGCAGTGCTAGTATCCAGCGGGGGCTTAATGAGCAGTTCTTC
CDR3: CSASIQRGLNEQFF
size: NA
V: TRBV20-1
D: TRBD2
J: TRBJ2-1

DNA: TGTGCCACCCGGGAGGAAGGTGAAAAACTGTTTTTT
CDR3: CATREEGEKLFF
size: NA
V: TRBV2
D: NA
J: TRBJ1-4

DNA: TGCGCCAGCAGCTCCCGACAGGGGGCAGACGAGCAGTACTTC
CDR3: CASSSRQGADEQYF
size: many
V: TRBV4-1
D: TRBD1
J: TRBJ2-7

DNA: TGCAGCGTTGGAGCGGGAGTAACCGAGCAGTACTTC
CDR3: CSVGAGVTEQYF
size: NA
V: TRBV29-1
D: TRBD2
J: TRBJ2-7

DNA: TGTGCCTACTCACAGGGCTTTAGCAATCAGCCCCAGCATTTT
CDR3: CAYSQGFSNQPQHF
size: NA
V: TRBV30
D: NA
J: TRBJ1-5

DNA: TGCAGCTTATCGAGGGAGGGACTGGGGTACAATGAGCAGTTCTTC
CDR3: CSLSREGLGYNEQFF
size: NA
V: TRBV20-1
D: TRBD2
J: TRBJ2-1

DNA: TGTGCCAGCAGAGAGATCAGTGACAGGAGCTCCTACGAGCAGTACTTC
CDR3: CASREISDRSSYEQYF
size: many
V: TRBV28
D: NA
J: TRBJ2-7

DNA: TGTGCCAGCAGCGTAGAGGGCAGGGGTGAGACCCAGTACTTC
CDR3: CASSVEGRGETQYF
size: few
V: TRBV9
D: NA
J: TRBJ2-5

DNA: TGTGCCAGCTCACCACCCTCGGGGGCGATTGAAAAACTGTTTTTT
CDR3: CASSPPSGAIEKLFF
size: NA
V: TRBV18
D: NA
J: TRBJ1-4

DNA: TGTGCCAGCATGGAGGGGTGGGCAGATACGCAGTATTTT
CDR3: CASMEGWADTQYF
size: NA
V: TRBV12-3/TRBV12-4
D: NA
J: TRBJ2-3

DNA: TGTGCCAGCAGTTACGGCGCCGGGACAGGGGGGACGGCTTTCTTT
CDR3: CASSYGAGTGGTAFF
size: NA
V: TRBV6-5
D: TRBD1
J: TRBJ1-1

DNA: TGCACCGCTTGGGCCAATGAGCAGTTCTTC
CDR3: CTAWANEQFF
size: NA
V: TRBV29-1
D: NA
J: TRBJ2-1

DNA: TGCAGCGTTGCTAGGGGCGGGAGGGCCAAAGATACGCAGTATTTT
CDR3: CSVARGGRAKDTQYF
size: few
V: TRBV29-1
D: TRBD2
J: TRBJ2-3

DNA: TGTGCCAGCAGTACGACGGGACGGAACTCTGGGGCCAACGTCCTGACTTTC
CDR3: CASSTTGRNSGANVLTF
size: NA
V: TRBV6-6
D: NA
J: TRBJ2-6

DNA: TGTGCCAGCAGCAAAGCGTTATTGGGAGGGCCAGCGGGAAACACCATATATTTT
CDR3: CASSKALLGGPAGNTIYF
size: NA
V: TRBV21-1
D: NA
J: TRBJ1-3

DNA: TGTGCCAATCCTAGCGGGACAGGGGTCGATGAGCAGTTCTTC
CDR3: CANPSGTGVDEQFF
size: few
V: TRBV2
D: NA
J: TRBJ2-1

DNA: TGTGCCAGCAGCACACAGTCTAGAGGCGGAAGAGAGACCCAGTACTTC
CDR3: CASSTQSRGGRETQYF
size: few
V: TRBV7-2
D: NA
J: TRBJ2-5

DNA: TGTGCCAGCAGTTTGATCGAGTTAAGCTATGGCTACACCTTC
CDR3: CASSLIELSYGYTF
size: NA
V: TRBV28
D: NA
J: TRBJ1-2

DNA: TGTGCCAGCAGCTCCGGGACAGGGATCCCCACCTACAATGAGCAGTTCTTC
CDR3: CASSSGTGIPTYNEQFF
size: NA
V: TRBV27
D: TRBD1
J: TRBJ2-1

DNA: TGTGCCAGCAGTTACCCACAGGATGCTAACTATGGCTACACCTTC
CDR3: CASSYPQDANYGYTF
size: few
V: TRBV6-6
D: NA
J: TRBJ1-2

DNA: TGCAGTGCCAGCACGACTAGCGCCTCAAAAATACTAGCCAAAAACATTCAGTACTTC
CDR3: CSASTTSASKILAKNIQYF
size: NA
V: TRBV20-1
D: TRBD2
J: TRBJ2-4

DNA: TGTGCCAGCAGTTTATATGGTCAGGGGGCGAGCGAGCAGTACTTC
CDR3: CASSLYGQGASEQYF
size: NA
V: TRBV27
D: TRBD1
J: TRBJ2-7

DNA: TGTGCCAGCAGCTTATCAAAGGTGAATGGTAAACTGTTTTTT
CDR3: CASSLSKVNGKLFF
size: few
V: TRBV7-9
D: NA
J: TRBJ1-4

DNA: TGTGCCAGCAGTTTGTTTGGGACGGCTTTTGGCGAGCAGTACTTC
CDR3: CASSLFGTAFGEQYF
size: NA
V: TRBV12-3/TRBV12-4
D: NA
J: TRBJ2-7

DNA: TGTGCCAGCAGTCCCACCGCAGGGAGTGCCTACAATGAGCAGTTCTTC
CDR3: CASSPTAGSAYNEQFF
size: NA
V: TRBV6-5
D: NA
J: TRBJ2-1

DNA: TGTGCCAGCAGTGAGTCCAGGACAGTGTACTTC
CDR3: CASSESRTVYF
size: NA
V: TRBV10-3
D: NA
J: TRBJ2-5

DNA: TGTGCCAGCAGTTTACTCGCACAGGGGGCGAGAAATTCACCCCCCCACTTT
CDR3: CASSLLAQGARNSPPHF
size: NA
V: TRBV27
D: TRBD1
J: TRBJ1-6

DNA: TGCGCCAGCAGCCAGGTTACCGGGACAGGGGTTTCCTACGAGCAGTACTTC
CDR3: CASSQVTGTGVSYEQYF
size: few
V: TRBV4-1
D: TRBD1
J: TRBJ2-7

DNA: TGCAGTGCTAGAAGTTCCGGGACTGGCGGCTACACCTTC
CDR3: CSARSSGTGGYTF
size: NA
V: TRBV20-1
D: NA
J: TRBJ1-2

DNA: TGTGCCAGCAGCTTAGGCGGGGTAGCCAACAACATTCAGTACTTC
CDR3: CASSLGGVANNIQYF
size: NA
V: TRBV7-9
D: NA
J: TRBJ2-4

DNA: TGCAGTGCTAGAGATCGCAGGAATGAAAAACTGTTTTTT
CDR3: CSARDRRNEKLFF
size: NA
V: TRBV20-1
D: NA
J: TRBJ1-4

DNA: TGTGCCAGCAGCGCGACCGGGGCCAACTCTGGAAACACCATATATTTT
CDR3: CASSATGANSGNTIYF
size: NA
V: TRBV2
D: NA
J: TRBJ1-3

DNA: TGCAGTGCTGGGGACAGGGGGCAGAGGCAGTACTTC
CDR3: CSAGDRGQRQYF
size: NA
V: TRBV20-1
D: TRBD1
J: TRBJ2-5

DNA: TGTGCCAGCAGCGTCACCGGGACTGGGGGGGACATTCAGTACTTC
CDR3: CASSVTGTGGDIQYF
size: many
V: TRBV9
D: TRBD2
J: TRBJ2-4

DNA: TGTGCCAGCAGCTTAGCGCAGCTAGCGGGAGCGAGAGATACGCAGTATTTT
CDR3: CASSLAQLAGARDTQYF
size: NA
V: TRBV7-8
D: TRBD2
J: TRBJ2-3

DNA: TGTGCCACCAGCAGGGACCCCATCCCTGAGCAGTTCTTC
CDR3: CATSRDPIPEQFF
size: few
V: TRBV15
D: NA
J: TRBJ2-1

DNA: TGTGCCAGCAGCTTCGACAGAAGAGACCAGCCCCAGCATTTT
CDR3: CASSFDRRDQPQHF
size: NA
V: TRBV7-2
D: NA
J: TRBJ1-5